There are many counts of the clone carrying this T cell receptor (beta chain). Its cognate antigen is unknown. This record comes from a study of T cell repertoires in cytomegalovirus infection. Study-wide background: Matching HLA type and CMV infection were both indicated by public TCR beta signatures. Study-level points and caveats: Accumulated public TCR beta family frequency recognized individuals carrying CMV together with the relevant HLA. Within the response measured ex vivo, HLA-C-restricted CMV-specific TCR beta clonotypes were dominant.

TCRdb passed the reads through MiXCR, listing each CDR3 protein once. The sample contains 490,000 or so distinct CDR3 sequences, around 11% of which appear only once. The V gene lost 3 bases and the J gene lost 2 bases, with 13 bases spanning the gap. This CDR3 spans 15 amino acids. CDR1 is SGHAT, CDR2 FQNNGV, per germline. The TCR sequence derives from a human donor in good health (CMV status not recorded). Some clones in this sample may be carry-over from other donors' samples. The chain couples TRBV11-2 to TRBJ1-1, with D unclear. Sequenced: PBMCs. CDR3 nucleotide sequence: TGTGCCAGCAGCTTTGTCCCCAGGACTAACACTGAAGCTTTCTTT. This sequence encodes CASSFVPRTNTEAFF.